This TCR beta chain is drawn from a study of blood T cells in healthy people across ages. A second about 6 to 12 cycle PCR used barcoded and J-beta primers. TCRdb redid the calling of the 5' RACE reads with MiXCR, one entry per CDR3 protein. The table has some 920,000 distinct CDR3 sequences, 51% seen once; the top ten hold about a fifth. In this sample, this clonotype turned up many times. Its matching antigen is unknown. General study points: Roughly linearly, TCR beta diversity per million T cells fell as age increased.

This CDR3 comprises 13 residues. Germline CDR1 SQVTM, CDR2 ANQGSEA. With V trimmed by 3 bases and J by 3 bases, 2 bases remained unmatched. The chain uses TRBV29-1 and TRBJ2-7, with 10 bases lining up with TRBD1. The specimen sequenced was blood. The clonotype originates from a woman aged 55-69 years in good health. The CDR3 region is CSVEGQGNYEQYF. The CDR3 DNA reads as TGCAGCGTTGAGGGACAGGGGAACTACGAGCAGTACTTC.